Following are 25 T cell receptor beta chains from one sample sequenced in a study of cytomegalovirus exposure and HLA in healthy donors. Primers: 60 Vbeta forward and 13 Jbeta reverse. This table comes from immunoSEQ multiplex PCR, and its TCRdb copy is limited to in-frame clones, with some not included. The sample has some 130,000 clones; around four fifths are singletons. The sample comprised PBMCs. Receptor source: a human donor in good health.

The CDR3 is CASSKGQGNEKLFF. As DNA, the CDR3 is TGTGCCAGTAGTAAGGGACAGGGTAATGAAAAACTGTTTTTT. This rearrangement joins TRBV19 to TRBJ1-4, with TRBD1 matching over 9 bases. The V and J ends lost 4 bases and 4 bases, in that order; junction bases with no gene match: 1. The CDR3 is 14 amino acids. CDR1 LNHDA and CDR2 SQIVND come from the germline V gene (reference sequence).

The V call is TRBV6-1, the J call TRBJ1-5; a possible D gene is TRBD1 (5 bases). CDR3 size: 14 residues. The V gene lost 3 bases and the J gene lost 4 bases, with 10 bases spanning the gap. Germline loops: CDR1 MNHNS, CDR2 SASEGT. CDR3 coding DNA: TGTGCCAGCAGTGACTGGGGGGGAAATCAGCCCCAGCATTTT. Translating gives CASSDWGGNQPQHF.

V is TRBV6-1 and J is TRBJ1-1, with D maybe TRBD1 (6 bases). Looked up from germline, CDR1 is MNHNS and CDR2 is SASEGT. The V end lost 4 bases, the J end lost 4 bases, and 10 bases lay between the germline ends. This CDR3 comprises 13 residues. The CDR3 coding sequence is TGTGCCAGCAGTGCTAAAGGGGGCACTGAAGCTTTCTTT. Its protein is CASSAKGGTEAFF.

The V and J genes are TRBV5-1 and TRBJ2-7; 7 nucleotides align to TRBD1. The CDR3 is 14 amino acids. Per the germline V gene, CDR1 is SGHRS and CDR2 is YFSETQ. V dropped 4 bases and J dropped 2; count of bases not matched to a gene: 6. CDR3 amino acids: CASSPGGIAYEQYF. The CDR3 bases are TGCGCCAGCAGCCCAGGGGGAATAGCCTACGAGCAGTACTTC.

This chain connects TRBV7-8 to TRBJ2-1, with TRBD2 identical over 8 bases. V dropped 5 bases and J dropped 3; count of bases not matched to a gene: 12. This CDR3 has 17 residues. CDR1 SGHVS and CDR2 FQNEAQ come from the germline V gene. The CDR3 loop reads CASSVVVSAGGYNEQFF. The CDR3 coding sequence is TGTGCCAGCAGCGTAGTAGTATCGGCGGGAGGCTACAATGAGCAGTTCTTC.

This rearrangement joins TRBV7-9 to TRBJ2-7, with 9 bases identical to TRBD2. The V gene end was trimmed by 9 bases and the J gene end by 3 bases; junction bases not matched to a gene: 6. Germline loops: CDR1 SEHNR, CDR2 FQNEAQ (reference sequence). CDR3 length: 13 residues. In nucleotides, the CDR3 is TGTGCCAGTGCAGCGGGGGGAATCTACGAGCAGTACTTC. This gives the protein CASAAGGIYEQYF.

The chain recombines TRBV28 with TRBJ1-5; D is possibly TRBD1 (5 bases). This CDR3 is 14 amino acids long. CDR1 is MDHEN and CDR2 is SYDVKM in the germline V gene. The V gene lost 6 bases and the J gene lost 2 bases, with 11 bases spanning the gap. The CDR3 spells CASSTGEGNQPQHF. In nucleotides, the CDR3 is TGTGCCAGCAGCACGGGGGAGGGCAATCAGCCCCAGCATTTT.

In its sample, this clone was seen a few times. J is TRBJ1-1 and V is TRBV18; possibly TRBD1 for D (5 bases). CDR3 length: 13 residues. Deletions cut 6 bases from V and 1 base from J, with 9 bases between. The germline CDR1 and CDR2 sequences are KGHSH and LQKENI. CDR3 region: CASSSTENTEAFF. CDR3 in DNA: TGTGCCAGCTCCTCGACAGAGAACACTGAAGCTTTCTTT.

This rearrangement joins TRBV28 to TRBJ2-7; TRBD1 aligns across 10 bases. The CDR3 runs to 16 residues. Unmatched junction bases numbered 16, after V lost 5 bases and J lost 9 bases. Germline V gene data show CDR1 as MDHEN and CDR2 as SYDVKM. The CDR3: CASSGTGTGVKAVQYF. CDR3 sequence (DNA): TGTGCCAGCAGTGGTACCGGGACAGGGGTAAAGGCGGTGCAGTACTTC.

The chain carries TRBV9 and TRBJ2-7; D is unresolved. The CDR3 has 13 amino acids. Deletions cut 3 bases from V and 6 bases from J, with 13 bases between. Per germline, CDR1 SGDLS and CDR2 YYNGEE. The chain's CDR3 is CASSDHSSGEQYF. CDR3 DNA sequence: TGTGCCAGCAGCGACCACTCCTCGGGCGAGCAGTACTTC. The full variable domain, completed using reference TRBV9 and TRBJ2-7, is DSGVTQTPKHLITATGQRVTLRCSPRSGDLSVYWYQQSLDQGLQFLIQYYNGEERAKGNILERFSAQQFPDLHSELNLSSLELGDSALYFCASSDHSSGEQYFGPGTRLTVT.

V usage is TRBV11-3 and J usage is TRBJ1-1; D unresolved. Germline CDR1 and CDR2: SGHNT and YENEEA. The V end was cut by 5 bases, the J end by 5 bases, with 12 bases between. CDR3 length equals 13 residues. In DNA, the CDR3 is TGTGCCAGCAGCCGGCACGCGGGAACTGAAGCTTTCTTT. Translating gives CASSRHAGTEAFF.

The chain joins TRBV27 to TRBJ1-5; D is unclear. CDR3 length equals 13 residues. Germline V gene data show CDR1 as MNHEY and CDR2 as SMNVEV (reference sequence). With 2 bases removed from V and 7 bases from J, the gap between germline ends came to 9 bases. The CDR3 sequence: CASSLRPGQPQHF. The CDR3 coding sequence is TGTGCCAGCAGTTTAAGGCCGGGGCAGCCCCAGCATTTT.

V gene TRBV5-6 combines with J gene TRBJ1-2, with D possibly TRBD1 on 6 matching bases. The CDR3 is 16 residues long. CDR1 is SGHDT and CDR2 is YYEEEE in the germline V gene. V was clipped by 4 bases and J by 0 bases, with 16 bases between them. As DNA, the CDR3 is TGTGCCAGCAGCCCTGGACAGCCCTTAGCTAACTATGGCTACACCTTC. Translating it yields CASSPGQPLANYGYTF.

The genes are TRBV6-1 and TRBJ1-5, with 7 bases aligning to TRBD1. The CDR3 extends over 15 amino acids. Trimming cost V 5 bases and J 5 bases; bases outside gene matches: 9. CDR1 is MNHNS, CDR2 SASEGT, per germline. For the CDR3, the DNA is TGTGCCAGCAGTCAGACAGGGCGTATAGATCAGCCCCAGCATTTT. It encodes CASSQTGRIDQPQHF.

V and J are TRBV5-6 and TRBJ1-6; perhaps TRBD1 as D (5 bases). This CDR3 is 14 amino acids long. The germline V gene has CDR1 SGHDT and CDR2 YYEEEE. The V end was cut by 0 bases, the J end by 8 bases, with 9 bases between. Here the CDR3 DNA reads TGTGCCAGCAGCTTGGTCAGGGCGGATTCACCCCTCCACTTT. This translates into CASSLVRADSPLHF.

The chain employs TRBV5-1 and TRBJ1-1, with D perhaps TRBD1 (6 bases). Trimming removed 3 bases at V and 10 bases at J, with 16 bases between. The CDR3 covers 13 residues. Germline V gene sequence: CDR1 SGHRS, CDR2 YFSETQ. CDR3: CASSWGQGSPAFF. The CDR3 DNA reads TGCGCCAGCAGCTGGGGGCAGGGATCGCCAGCTTTCTTT.

The chain links TRBV29-1 to TRBJ2-7, with 7 nucleotides matching TRBD2. The CDR3 contains 13 residues. V lost 3 bases and J lost 3; bases outside the gene matches: 5. The germline V gene encodes CDR1 SQVTM and CDR2 ANQGSEA. DNA for the CDR3: TGCAGCGTTGAGGCGGGGGAGAACTACGAGCAGTACTTC. It is translated as CSVEAGENYEQYF.

V and J are TRBV28 and TRBJ1-6, with 7 bases lining up with TRBD1. The CDR3 covers 15 residues. Germline V gene lookup returns CDR1 MDHEN and CDR2 SYDVKM. With V trimmed by 6 bases and J by 10 bases, 12 bases remained unmatched. This CDR3 reads CASRSGQQFDSPLHF. CDR3 nucleotide sequence: TGTGCCAGCAGATCGGGACAGCAATTTGACTCACCCCTCCACTTT.

This chain connects TRBV5-1 to TRBJ2-5, with D possibly matching TRBD2 (5 bases). This CDR3 is 15 amino acids long. Germline CDR1 is SGHRS and CDR2 is YFSETQ. V shed 2 bases and J shed 5 bases, with 16 bases lying between them. As DNA, the CDR3 is TGCGCCAGCAGCTTAGACCGGGGTCTTACGGAGACCCAGTACTTC. Translating it yields CASSLDRGLTETQYF.

The gene calls are TRBV11-2 and TRBJ1-2, with 11 bases that match TRBD1. CDR3 size: 14 residues. The junction had 6 bases not matched to a gene; V was cut back by 4 bases and J by 8 bases. Germline V gene lookup returns CDR1 SGHAT and CDR2 FQNNGV. Here the CDR3 DNA reads TGTGCCAGCAGCTACCGCGGGACAGGGGGAGGCTACACCTTC. This encodes CASSYRGTGGGYTF.

The rearrangement links TRBV7-9 to TRBJ1-1, with D unclear. Germline V lookup: CDR1 SEHNR, CDR2 FQNEAQ (reference sequence). V dropped 2 bases and J dropped 11 bases, with 21 bases sitting between them. This CDR3 has 15 amino acids. The CDR3 here is CASSLSLGRLSGAFF. In nucleotides, the CDR3 is TGTGCCAGCAGCTTAAGTCTCGGACGGCTAAGCGGGGCTTTCTTT.

The gene calls are TRBV4-2 and TRBJ1-4; tentative D call: TRBD1 (6 bases). There are 17 residues in the CDR3. Per the germline V gene, CDR1 is LGHNA and CDR2 is YNFKEQ. Trimming shortened V by 4 bases and J by 4 bases, and 19 bases separated the two germline ends. The CDR3 protein is CASSPNLGGAYNEKLFF. CDR3 nucleotides: TGTGCCAGCAGCCCGAACCTGGGGGGGGCCTATAATGAAAAACTGTTTTTT.

This chain links TRBV28 with TRBJ2-2, with a tentative D call TRBD1 (5 bases). This CDR3 is 14 amino acids long. The V end was cut by 2 bases, the J end by 6 bases, with 10 bases between. Germline V gene lookup returns CDR1 MDHEN and CDR2 SYDVKM. The CDR3 DNA is TGTGCCAGCAGTTTAGGGGCAGGGCCCGGGGAGCTGTTTTTT. It translates to CASSLGAGPGELFF.

This chain joins TRBV29-1 and TRBJ1-2; possible D gene TRBD1, 6 bases. This CDR3 contains 12 residues. Germline V gene data show CDR1 as SQVTM and CDR2 as ANQGSEA. V dropped 7 bases and J dropped 8 bases, with 17 bases sitting between them. CDR3 sequence: CSGRTAQGGYTF. The CDR3 nucleotides are TGCAGCGGCCGGACAGCCCAGGGGGGCTACACCTTC.

J is TRBJ1-1 and V is TRBV19; TRBD1 agrees at 9 bases. CDR3 length: 15 residues. Germline assignment: CDR1 LNHDA and CDR2 SQIVND (reference sequence). V dropped 5 bases and J dropped 1; count of bases not matched to a gene: 5. For the CDR3, the DNA is TGTGCCAGTAGTTCACGGGACAGGGCGAACACTGAAGCTTTCTTT. Translation gives CASSSRDRANTEAFF. The complete variable domain, with remaining parts taken from reference TRBV19 and TRBJ1-1, reads DGGITQSPKYLFRKEGQNVTLSCEQNLNHDAMYWYRQDPGQGLRLIYYSQIVNDFQKGDIAEGYSVSREKKESFPLTVTSAQKNPTAFYLCASSSRDRANTEAFFGQGTRLTVV.